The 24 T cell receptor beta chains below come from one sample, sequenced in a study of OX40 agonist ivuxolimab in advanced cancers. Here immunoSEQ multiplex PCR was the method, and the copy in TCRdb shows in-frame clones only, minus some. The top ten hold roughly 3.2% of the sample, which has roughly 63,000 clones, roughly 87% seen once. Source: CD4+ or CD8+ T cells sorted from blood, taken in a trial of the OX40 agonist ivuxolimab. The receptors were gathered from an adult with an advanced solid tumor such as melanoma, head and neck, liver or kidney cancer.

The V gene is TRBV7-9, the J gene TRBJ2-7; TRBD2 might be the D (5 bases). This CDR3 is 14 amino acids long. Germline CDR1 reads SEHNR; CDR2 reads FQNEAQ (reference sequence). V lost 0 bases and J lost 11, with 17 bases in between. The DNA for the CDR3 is TGTGCCAGCAGCTTAGCCTCCAAAAGGACTCAGGAGTACTTC. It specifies CASSLASKRTQEYF.

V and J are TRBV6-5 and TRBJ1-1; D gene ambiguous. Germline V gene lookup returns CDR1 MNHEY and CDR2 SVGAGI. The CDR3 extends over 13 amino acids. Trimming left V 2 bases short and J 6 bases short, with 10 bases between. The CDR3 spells CASSYLSYAEAFF. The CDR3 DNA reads TGTGCCAGCAGTTACCTGAGCTACGCTGAAGCTTTCTTT.

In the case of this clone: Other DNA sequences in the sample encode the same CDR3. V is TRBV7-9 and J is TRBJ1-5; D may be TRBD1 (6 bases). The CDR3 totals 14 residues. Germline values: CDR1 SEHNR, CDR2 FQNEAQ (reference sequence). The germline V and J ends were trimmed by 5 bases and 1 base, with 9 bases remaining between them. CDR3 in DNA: TGTGCCAGCAGCCTTGGACAGAGCAATCAGCCCCAGCATTTT. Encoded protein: CASSLGQSNQPQHF.

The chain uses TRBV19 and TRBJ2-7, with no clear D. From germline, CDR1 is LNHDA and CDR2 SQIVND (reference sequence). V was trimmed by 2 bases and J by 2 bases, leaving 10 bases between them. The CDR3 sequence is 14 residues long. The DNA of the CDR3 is TGTGCCAGTAGTATAACGACGGAGACCTACGAGCAGTACTTC. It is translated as CASSITTETYEQYF.

The chain's CDR3 is CASSLGAGDTQYF. Here the CDR3 DNA reads TGCGCCAGCAGCTTGGGAGCAGGCGATACGCAGTATTTT. This sequence joins TRBV5-1 and TRBJ2-3; D gene unclear. CDR1 and CDR2 from the germline V gene are SGHRS and YFSETQ. The CDR3 contains 13 residues. The V gene lost 0 bases and the J gene lost 6 bases, with 8 bases spanning the gap.

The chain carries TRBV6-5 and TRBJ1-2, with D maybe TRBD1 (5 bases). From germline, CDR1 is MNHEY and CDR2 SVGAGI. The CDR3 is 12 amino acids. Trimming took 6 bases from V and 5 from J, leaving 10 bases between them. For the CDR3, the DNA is TGTGCCAGCAGCCCCGACAGTTATGGCTACACCTTC. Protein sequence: CASSPDSYGYTF.

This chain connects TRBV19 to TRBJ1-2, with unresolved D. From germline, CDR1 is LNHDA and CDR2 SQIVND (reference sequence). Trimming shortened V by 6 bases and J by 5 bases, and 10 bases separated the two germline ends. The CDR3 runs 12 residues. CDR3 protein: CASSSDGYGYTF. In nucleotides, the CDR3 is TGTGCCAGTAGCTCGGACGGATATGGCTACACCTTC.

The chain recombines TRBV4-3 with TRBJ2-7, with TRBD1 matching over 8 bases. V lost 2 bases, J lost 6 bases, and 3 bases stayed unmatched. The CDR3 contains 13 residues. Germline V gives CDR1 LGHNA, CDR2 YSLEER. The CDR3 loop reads CASSQIQGGEQYF. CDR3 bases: TGCGCCAGCAGCCAAATACAGGGGGGCGAGCAGTACTTC.

The CDR3 sequence: CASSLFLAGVEQYF. CDR3 coding DNA: TGTGCCAGCAGCTTATTTCTAGCGGGGGTCGAGCAGTACTTC. The V and J genes are TRBV7-8 and TRBJ2-7, with 10 nucleotides matching TRBD2. From germline, CDR1 is SGHVS and CDR2 FQNEAQ. The CDR3 length is 14 residues. Trimming took 2 bases from V and 6 from J; bases not matched to a gene: 4.

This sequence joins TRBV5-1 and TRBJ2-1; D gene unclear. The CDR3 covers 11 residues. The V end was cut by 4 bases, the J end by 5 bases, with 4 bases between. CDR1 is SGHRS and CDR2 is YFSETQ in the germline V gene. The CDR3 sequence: CASSANNEQFF. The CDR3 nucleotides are TGCGCCAGCAGCGCCAACAATGAGCAGTTCTTC.

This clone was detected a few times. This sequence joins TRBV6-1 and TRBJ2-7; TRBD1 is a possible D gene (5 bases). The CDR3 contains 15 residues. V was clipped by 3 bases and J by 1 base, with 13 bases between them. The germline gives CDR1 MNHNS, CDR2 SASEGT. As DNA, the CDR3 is TGTGCCAGCAGTGAGGTTTTCCAGGGTTCCTACGAGCAGTACTTC. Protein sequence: CASSEVFQGSYEQYF.

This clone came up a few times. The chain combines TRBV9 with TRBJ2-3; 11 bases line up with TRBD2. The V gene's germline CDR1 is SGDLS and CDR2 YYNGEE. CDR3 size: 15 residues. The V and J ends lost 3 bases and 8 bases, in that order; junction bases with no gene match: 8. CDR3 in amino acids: CASSGFNSGGATQYF. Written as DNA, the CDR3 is TGTGCCAGCAGCGGTTTTAATAGCGGGGGGGCTACGCAGTATTTT. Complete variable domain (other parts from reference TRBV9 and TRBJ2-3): DSGVTQTPKHLITATGQRVTLRCSPRSGDLSVYWYQQSLDQGLQFLIQYYNGEERAKGNILERFSAQQFPDLHSELNLSSLELGDSALYFCASSGFNSGGATQYFGPGTRLTVL.

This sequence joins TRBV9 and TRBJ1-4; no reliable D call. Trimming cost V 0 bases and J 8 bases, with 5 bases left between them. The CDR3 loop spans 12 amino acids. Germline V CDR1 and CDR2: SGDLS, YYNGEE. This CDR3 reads CASSVGNEKLFF. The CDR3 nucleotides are TGTGCCAGCAGCGTAGGAAACGAAAAACTGTTTTTT.

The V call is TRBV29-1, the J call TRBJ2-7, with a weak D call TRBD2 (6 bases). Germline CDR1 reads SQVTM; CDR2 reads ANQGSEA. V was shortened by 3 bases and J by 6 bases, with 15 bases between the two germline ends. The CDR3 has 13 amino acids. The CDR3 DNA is TGCAGCGTTGATACGGGGGATGGGATCGAGCAGTACTTC. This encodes CSVDTGDGIEQYF.

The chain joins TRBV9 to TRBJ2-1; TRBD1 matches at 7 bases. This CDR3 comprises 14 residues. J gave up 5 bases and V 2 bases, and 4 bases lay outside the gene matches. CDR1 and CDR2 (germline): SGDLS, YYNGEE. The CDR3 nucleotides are TGTGCCAGCAGCGTTGGGACAGCCAACAATGAGCAGTTCTTC. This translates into CASSVGTANNEQFF.

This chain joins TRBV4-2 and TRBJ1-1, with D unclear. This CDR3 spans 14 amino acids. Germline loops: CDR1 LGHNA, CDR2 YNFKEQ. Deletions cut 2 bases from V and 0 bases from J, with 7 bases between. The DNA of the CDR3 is TGTGCCAGCAGCCAAACTGCCGTGAACACTGAAGCTTTCTTT. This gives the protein CASSQTAVNTEAFF.

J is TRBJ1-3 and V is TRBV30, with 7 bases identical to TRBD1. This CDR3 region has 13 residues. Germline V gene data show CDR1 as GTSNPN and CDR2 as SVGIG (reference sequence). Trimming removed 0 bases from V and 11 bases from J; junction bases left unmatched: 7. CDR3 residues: CAWSVGQAAAIYF. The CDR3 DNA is TGTGCCTGGAGTGTAGGACAGGCCGCCGCCATATATTTT. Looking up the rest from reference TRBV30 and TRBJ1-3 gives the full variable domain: SQTIHQWPATLVQPVGSPLSLECTVEGTSNPNLYWYRQAAGRGLQLLFYSVGIGQISSEVPQNLSASRPQDRQFILSSKKLLLSDSGFYLCAWSVGQAAAIYFGEGSWLTVV.

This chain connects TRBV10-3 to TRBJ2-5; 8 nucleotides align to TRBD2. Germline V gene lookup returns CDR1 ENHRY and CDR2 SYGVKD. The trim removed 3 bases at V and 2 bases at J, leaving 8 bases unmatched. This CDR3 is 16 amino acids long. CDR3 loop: CAISEGAGGPQETQYF. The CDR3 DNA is TGTGCCATCAGTGAAGGCGCGGGGGGACCTCAAGAGACCCAGTACTTC.

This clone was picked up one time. The CDR3: CASSLTSGATGELFF. The CDR3 region has the DNA TGTGCCAGCAGTTTGACTAGCGGCGCCACCGGGGAGCTGTTTTTT. The chain uses TRBV2 and TRBJ2-2; 9 positions match TRBD2. The CDR3 contains 15 residues. Per germline, CDR1 SNHLY and CDR2 FYNNEI. Unmatched junction bases numbered 5, after V lost 5 bases and J lost 4 bases.

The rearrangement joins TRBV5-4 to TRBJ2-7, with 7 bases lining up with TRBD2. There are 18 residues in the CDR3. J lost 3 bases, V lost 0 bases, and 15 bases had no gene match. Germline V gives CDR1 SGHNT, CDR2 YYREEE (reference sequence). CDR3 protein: CASSLGHFGLAEFYEQYF. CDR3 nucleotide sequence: TGTGCCAGCAGCTTGGGTCATTTCGGGCTAGCGGAGTTCTACGAGCAGTACTTC.

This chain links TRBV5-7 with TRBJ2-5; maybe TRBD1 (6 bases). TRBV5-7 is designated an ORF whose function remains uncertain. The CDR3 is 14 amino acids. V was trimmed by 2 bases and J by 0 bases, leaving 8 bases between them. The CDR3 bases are TGTGCCAGCAGCTTAGGGGGACACCAAGAGACCCAGTACTTC. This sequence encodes CASSLGGHQETQYF.

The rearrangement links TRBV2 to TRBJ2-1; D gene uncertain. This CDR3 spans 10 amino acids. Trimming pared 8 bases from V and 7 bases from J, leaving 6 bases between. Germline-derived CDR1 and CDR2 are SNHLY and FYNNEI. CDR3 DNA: TGTGCCAGCGCTATAAATGAGCAGTTCTTC. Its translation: CASAINEQFF.

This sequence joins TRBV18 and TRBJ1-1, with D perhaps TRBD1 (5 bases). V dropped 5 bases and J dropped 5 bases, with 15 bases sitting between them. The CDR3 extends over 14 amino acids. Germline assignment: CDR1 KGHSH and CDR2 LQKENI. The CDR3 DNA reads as TGTGCCAGCTCATCGGACATCCAGAGGACTGAAGCTTTCTTT. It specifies CASSSDIQRTEAFF.

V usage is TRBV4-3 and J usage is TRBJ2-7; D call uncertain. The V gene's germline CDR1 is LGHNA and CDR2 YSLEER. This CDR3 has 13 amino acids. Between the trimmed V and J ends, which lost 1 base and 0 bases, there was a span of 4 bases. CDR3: CASSQAVSYEQYF. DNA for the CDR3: TGCGCCAGCAGCCAAGCGGTCTCCTACGAGCAGTACTTC.